The present TCR beta chain was sequenced within a study of T-cell reconstitution after alpha-beta-depleted transplantation in children. Points from the study as a whole: One year after transplant, T-cell counts and diversity came mostly from newly produced T cells. Two months or so post-transplant, alpha-beta T cells reportedly derived from several hundred expanded graft clones. Surviving recipient T cells and thymic progenitors produced the high day-60 TCRbeta diversity seen in some patients.

This clonotype appeared a few times. Antigen unknown. Preparation of the TCRbeta library was carried out with unique molecular identifiers. TCRdb used MiXCR to reprocess the PCR reads, holding one entry per CDR3 protein. Of over 450,000 distinct CDR3 sequences detected, 8% to 11% appear once; the ten largest clones hold around 2%. The CDR3 covers 16 residues. V dropped 0 bases and J dropped 4 bases, with 16 bases sitting between them. From germline, CDR1 is DFQATT and CDR2 SNEGSKA (reference sequence). Sequenced here: PBMCs, sampled before TCRalphabeta/CD19-depleted stem cell transplant. This TCR was recovered from a child aged 2 to 15 with inherited bone marrow failure, due to receive a stem cell transplant. The gene calls are TRBV20-1 and TRBJ2-1; D may be TRBD1 (5 bases). CDR3 protein: CSARDILRDRYNEQFF. CDR3 nucleotides: TGCAGTGCTAGAGATATACTCAGGGATCGATACAATGAGCAGTTCTTC.